These 5 T cell receptor beta chains originate from one sample sequenced in a study of blood T cell repertoires in COVID-19. Method: immunoSEQ multiplex PCR; TCRdb's copy keeps in-frame clones and lacks some. This sample has some 60,000 clones, with roughly nine tenths found just once. The source material was peripheral blood. Receptors originate from a man between 60 and 75 years old with acute or convalescent COVID-19.

The V call is TRBV5-1, the J call TRBJ2-1; TRBD2 matches at 10 bases. The CDR3 length is 16 residues. Trimming took 0 bases from V and 4 from J; bases not matched to a gene: 4. The germline V gene encodes CDR1 SGHRS and CDR2 YFSETQ. The CDR3 nucleotides read TGCGCCAGCAGCTTGGTTTCTAGCGGGGGTTACAATGAGCAGTTCTTC. Protein sequence: CASSLVSSGGYNEQFF.

The chain recombines TRBV2 with TRBJ1-1; D not resolved. Trimming removed 1 base at V and 4 bases at J, with 13 bases between. Germline assignment: CDR1 SNHLY and CDR2 FYNNEI. CDR3 length: 15 residues. CDR3 region: CASSEEPGRGTEAFF. CDR3 sequence (DNA): TGTGCCAGCAGTGAAGAGCCAGGACGGGGCACTGAAGCTTTCTTT.

The V call is TRBV5-1, the J call TRBJ1-1; possible D gene TRBD1, 5 bases. Per germline, CDR1 SGHRS and CDR2 YFSETQ. The CDR3 loop spans 17 amino acids. With 2 bases removed from V and 0 bases from J, the gap between germline ends came to 17 bases. The CDR3 coding sequence is TGCGCCAGCAGCTTCATCCAGGGCAATCTCATGAACACTGAAGCTTTCTTT. This encodes CASSFIQGNLMNTEAFF.

The V call is TRBV5-6, the J call TRBJ2-5, with 7 bases identical to TRBD2. The germline CDR1 and CDR2 sequences are SGHDT and YYEEEE. V lost 4 bases to trimming and J lost 4 bases; unmatched junction nucleotides: 7. CDR3 length equals 14 residues. The CDR3 DNA follows: TGTGCCAGCAGCCCCGTGGGGAGGGGAGAGACCCAGTACTTC. Amino acids: CASSPVGRGETQYF. Full variable domain (outside the CDR3, taken from reference TRBV5-6 and TRBJ2-5): DAGVTQSPTHLIKTRGQQVTLRCSPKSGHDTVSWYQQALGQGPQFIFQYYEEEERQRGNFPDRFSGHQFPNYSSELNVNALLLGDSALYLCASSPVGRGETQYFGPGTRLLVL.

The chain is built from TRBV4-1 and TRBJ2-1, with 9 nucleotides matching TRBD2. The CDR3 is 14 residues long. Germline V CDR1 and CDR2: MGHRA, YSYEKL. With 6 bases clipped from V and 4 bases from J, the junction kept 4 bases outside the gene matches. The CDR3 loop reads CASSRLAAYNEQFF. CDR3 in DNA: TGCGCCAGCAGTCGACTAGCGGCATACAATGAGCAGTTCTTC.